Each of the 30 T cell receptor beta chains below was sequenced from the same sample in a study of blood T cells in healthy people across ages. PCR was performed a second time for roughly 7 to 11 cycles using a sample-barcoded 5' primer and a J-beta primer mix. From the 5' RACE reads, TCRdb called clonotypes with MiXCR, one entry per CDR3 protein. The sample yields fewer than 2,000,000 distinct CDR3 sequences, about 31% seen once. The sequenced material came from blood. The receptor source for this set is a woman aged 25 to 39 in good health.

The genes are TRBV20-1 and TRBJ2-5; TRBD1 aligns across 11 bases. The CDR3 runs 15 residues. V shed 3 bases and J 5 bases; nucleotides not matched to a gene: 8. Germline CDR1 DFQATT, CDR2 SNEGSKA (reference sequence). CDR3 loop: CSARVGTGGSETQYF. In nucleotides, the CDR3 is TGCAGTGCTAGGGTCGGGACAGGGGGGTCGGAGACCCAGTACTTC.

The V gene is TRBV4-1, the J gene TRBJ1-2; possibly TRBD1 for D (6 bases). Germline V gives CDR1 MGHRA, CDR2 YSYEKL. The V gene lost 4 bases and the J gene lost 8 bases, with 17 bases spanning the gap. This CDR3 comprises 14 residues. CDR3 region: CASSPRGDTWGYTF. The CDR3 DNA reads as TGCGCCAGCAGCCCTCGTGGGGACACTTGGGGCTACACCTTC.

The chain uses TRBV12-3 or TRBV12-4 and TRBJ1-2, with D uncertain. The CDR3 has 16 amino acids. V was pared by 5 bases and J by 0 bases, with 16 bases between. CDR3 sequence reads: CASSPRLGTANYGYTF. The CDR3 DNA reads TGTGCCAGCAGTCCACGGTTAGGTACAGCTAACTATGGCTACACCTTC.

This chain uses TRBV10-2 with TRBJ2-7, with 9 bases matching TRBD1. With V trimmed by 7 bases and J by 1 base, 8 bases remained unmatched. This CDR3 has 15 residues. Germline V gene lookup returns CDR1 WSHSY and CDR2 SAAADI. In nucleotides, the CDR3 is TGCGCCAGCATTCCGACAGGGGGGAGTTCCTACGAGCAGTACTTC. Translation: CASIPTGGSSYEQYF.

The genes are TRBV27 and TRBJ2-1; D might be TRBD1 (6 bases). Germline CDR1 MNHEY, CDR2 SMNVEV (reference sequence). V was trimmed by 6 bases and J by 8 bases, leaving 11 bases between them. The CDR3 extends over 12 amino acids. CDR3 region: CASSSDSYEQFF. The CDR3, as DNA: TGTGCCAGCAGCTCGGACAGCTATGAGCAGTTCTTC.

DNA of the CDR3: TGTGCCAGCAGCAGCAGGGCCCTGGGGACTGAAGCTTTCTTT. Amino acids: CASSSRALGTEAFF. The chain is built from TRBV3-1 and TRBJ1-1; D is possibly TRBD1 (5 bases). From germline, CDR1 is LGHDT and CDR2 YNNKEL (reference sequence). V lost 5 bases and J lost 5, with 15 bases in between. The CDR3 sequence is 14 residues long.

This clonotype occurred a few times. The chain has TRBV7-9 and TRBJ1-2; D might be TRBD1 (6 bases). The CDR3 loop spans 16 amino acids. Germline V gene lookup returns CDR1 SEHNR and CDR2 FQNEAQ (reference sequence). Trimming removed 4 bases at V and 6 bases at J, with 21 bases between. The CDR3 loop reads CASSYGQTSTLDGYTF. In DNA form, the CDR3 reads TGTGCCAGCAGCTATGGACAGACCTCCACGCTTGATGGCTACACCTTC.

The chain combines TRBV20-1 with TRBJ1-2; D not certain. Germline V CDR1 and CDR2: DFQATT, SNEGSKA (reference sequence). The CDR3 covers 14 residues. Deletions cut 3 bases from V and 3 bases from J, with 14 bases between. The DNA of the CDR3 is TGCAGTGCTAGTTTGGGTGGCTTGGACTATGGCTACACCTTC. Amino acids: CSASLGGLDYGYTF.

This rearrangement joins TRBV28 to TRBJ1-2, with D tentatively TRBD1 (6 bases). V was cut by 6 bases and J by 8 bases, with 19 bases left in between. Germline V CDR1 and CDR2: MDHEN, SYDVKM. This CDR3 has 14 amino acids. The CDR3 region has the DNA TGTGCCAGCAGCCCCATAATGGGGGGGCAAGGCTACACCTTC. Translation gives CASSPIMGGQGYTF.

At least ten counts were recorded for this clonotype. The chain employs TRBV4-1 and TRBJ2-7; tentative D call: TRBD1 (6 bases). The CDR3 contains 13 residues. V shed 4 bases and J shed 5 bases, with 12 bases lying between them. Germline V gene sequence: CDR1 MGHRA, CDR2 YSYEKL. In nucleotides, the CDR3 is TGCGCCAGCAGCCCGAGGACAGCCCACGAGCAGTACTTC. Its translation: CASSPRTAHEQYF.

The V and J genes are TRBV7-9 and TRBJ2-5, with TRBD1 matching 9 bases. The germline CDR1 and CDR2 sequences are SEHNR and FQNEAQ (reference sequence). The ends lost 4 bases at V and 3 bases at J; junction bases unmatched: 9. The CDR3 totals 16 residues. The CDR3 sequence: CASSSGTGKGKETQYF. CDR3 nucleotides: TGTGCCAGCAGCTCCGGGACAGGGAAAGGGAAAGAGACCCAGTACTTC.

This clonotype was recorded a few times. This chain's CDR3 is CATSDQSKGWTQYF. In DNA, the CDR3 is TGTGCCACCAGTGACCAGTCGAAAGGGTGGACCCAGTACTTC. The rearrangement joins TRBV24-1 to TRBJ2-5; D is unresolved. This CDR3 has 14 amino acids. Per the germline V gene, CDR1 is KGHDR and CDR2 is SFDVKD. The germline V and J ends were trimmed by 4 bases and 7 bases, with 15 bases remaining between them.

This clonotype was observed a few times. This chain links TRBV6-2 or TRBV6-3 with TRBJ2-4; D possibly corresponds to TRBD1 (6 bases). V lost 8 bases, J lost 6 bases, and 20 bases lay in between. Germline V gene sequence: CDR1 MNHEY, CDR2 SVGEGT. CDR3 length: 15 amino acids. CDR3 in DNA: TGTGCCAGCCAAACGAGGCCTGGGGGCGGAAACATTCAGTACTTC. This encodes CASQTRPGGGNIQYF.

CDR3 loop: CASRQLAGGLDEQFF. Here the CDR3 DNA reads TGCGCCAGCAGGCAACTAGCGGGGGGGCTTGATGAGCAGTTCTTC. The chain employs TRBV5-1 and TRBJ2-1; 13 bases map to TRBD2. The germline gives CDR1 SGHRS, CDR2 YFSETQ. The CDR3 is 15 residues long. V dropped 5 bases and J dropped 8; count of bases not matched to a gene: 7. Looking up the rest from reference TRBV5-1 and TRBJ2-1 gives the full variable domain: KAGVTQTPRYLIKTRGQQVTLSCSPISGHRSVSWYQQTPGQGLQFLFEYFSETQRNKGNFPGRFSGRQFSNSRSEMNVSTLELGDSALYLCASRQLAGGLDEQFFGPGTRLTVL.

Turning to this clonotype: A junction end diverges from the germline sequence, so it may reflect a read error. The chain employs TRBV29-1 and TRBJ2-3; D may be TRBD1 (6 bases). The V gene's germline CDR1 is SQVTM and CDR2 ANQGSEA. The CDR3 consists of 15 residues. The CDR3 loop reads CSLELRGFSTDTQYF. In DNA form, the CDR3 reads TGCAGCCTTGAACTCAGGGGATTTAGCACAGATACGCAGTATTTT.

This clonotype was seen ten or more times. This chain links TRBV28 with TRBJ1-5; TRBD1 matches 7 bases. Germline-derived CDR1 and CDR2 are MDHEN and SYDVKM. The CDR3 covers 13 residues. J gave up 2 bases and V 6 bases, and 1 base lay outside the gene matches. For the CDR3, the DNA is TGTGCCAGCAGAACAGGGGGCAATCAGCCCCAGCATTTT. This codes for CASRTGGNQPQHF.

The sample holds a few counts of this clonotype. The gene calls are TRBV21-1 and TRBJ2-7; the tabulated D call, TRBD1, remains unverified against the DNA. TRBV21-1 is deemed a pseudogene. The CDR3 has 13 residues. CDR3 in DNA: TGTGCCAGCTTACCCAGGGGTACATACGAGCAGTACTTC. Residues: CASLPRGTYEQYF.

In regard to this clonotype: A read error may produce the germline difference seen at one junction end. This rearrangement joins TRBV11-2 to TRBJ1-1; D is possibly TRBD1 (5 bases). The CDR3 is 13 residues long. Germline V lookup: CDR1 SGHAT, CDR2 FQNNGV. The CDR3 DNA sequence: TGTGTCAGCAACCTGAACCCCGGGGGGAGAGCTTTCTTT. Amino acid sequence: CVSNLNPGGRAFF.

The chain joins TRBV4-1 to TRBJ2-1, with 7 positions matching TRBD1. Germline-derived CDR1 and CDR2 are MGHRA and YSYEKL. CDR3 size: 16 residues. V trimming: 3 bases; J trimming: 4 bases; junction bases outside the gene matches: 9. The CDR3 spells CASSHGFQTGYNEQFF. CDR3 sequence (DNA): TGCGCCAGCAGCCACGGCTTTCAGACAGGGTACAATGAGCAGTTCTTC.

This clonotype has just a few counts. The chain links TRBV7-9 to TRBJ1-1; 8 nucleotides line up with TRBD1. The CDR3 contains 16 residues. The V segment lost 2 bases and the J segment 2 bases; nucleotides outside the gene matches: 7. The germline V gene encodes CDR1 SEHNR and CDR2 FQNEAQ (reference sequence). CDR3 sequence: CASSLPDREGNTEAFF. Here the CDR3 DNA reads TGTGCCAGCAGCTTACCGGACAGGGAAGGAAACACTGAAGCTTTCTTT.

The chain links TRBV6-2 or TRBV6-3 to TRBJ2-7; D may match TRBD1 or TRBD2 (6 bases each). The last part of the DNA fits TRBJ2-5 better; the J call may be wrong. The germline V gene has CDR1 MNHEY and CDR2 SVGEGT. The CDR3 loop spans 16 amino acids. The CDR3 region has the DNA TGTGCCAGCAGTACCTCAACGTGGGGGGCTGGGGAGACCCAGTACTTC. Protein product: CASSTSTWGAGETQYF.

This clonotype showed up just a few times. The chain links TRBV28 to TRBJ1-1, with 8 bases matching TRBD1. Germline values: CDR1 MDHEN, CDR2 SYDVKM. The J segment lost 4 bases and the V segment lost 7 bases, leaving 8 bases of the junction unmatched. The CDR3 has 14 residues. The CDR3 loop reads CASIKPTGGTEAFF. CDR3 coding DNA: TGTGCCAGCATCAAGCCAACAGGGGGCACTGAAGCTTTCTTT.

The genes are TRBV6-4 and TRBJ1-1; D remains ambiguous. This CDR3 spans 13 amino acids. Germline CDR1 MRHNA, CDR2 SNTAGT. V was pared by 4 bases and J by 1 base, with 7 bases between. The chain's CDR3 is CASSVTRNTEAFF. CDR3 in DNA: TGTGCCAGCAGTGTGACCCGGAACACTGAAGCTTTCTTT.

Notes on this clonotype: One junction end disagrees with the germline gene, perhaps due to a read error. V usage is TRBV7-9 and J usage is TRBJ1-4; weak D call: TRBD1 (6 bases). Looked up from germline, CDR1 is SEHNR and CDR2 is FQNEAQ (reference sequence). The length of the CDR3 is 14 residues. This CDR3 reads CTSSLSGRGEKLFF. CDR3 sequence (DNA): TGTACCAGCAGCTTAAGTGGCAGGGGTGAAAAACTGTTTTTT.

The chain has TRBV21-1 and TRBJ2-1; no check of the table's D call, TRBD1, against the DNA was made. TRBV21-1 is labeled a pseudogene. This CDR3 comprises 16 residues. The CDR3 protein is CASSAPAGGLYNEQFF. The CDR3 region has the DNA TGTGCCAGCAGCGCCCCGGCAGGGGGTTTGTACAATGAGCAGTTCTTC.

Only a few counts were recorded for this clonotype. V and J are TRBV5-1 and TRBJ2-2, with TRBD1 matching 10 bases. The J segment lost 0 bases and the V segment lost 4 bases, leaving 6 bases of the junction unmatched. The CDR3 is 17 residues long. Germline-derived CDR1 and CDR2 are SGHRS and YFSETQ. CDR3 nucleotides: TGCGCCAGCAGCCCCTGGACAGGGGGATCGAACACCGGGGAGCTGTTTTTT. Translating it yields CASSPWTGGSNTGELFF.

This clonotype was recorded only once. A read error may be the cause here, since a much bigger clone is one base away. The chain links TRBV12-3 or TRBV12-4 to TRBJ2-1; D assignment may be TRBD1 or TRBD2 (6 bases each). This CDR3 has 14 amino acids. Trimming took 5 bases from V and 9 from J, leaving 17 bases between them. The CDR3 reads CASSRRGGGSEQFF. The CDR3 coding sequence is TGTGCCAGCAGTCGCAGGGGAGGTGGAAGTGAGCAGTTCTTC.

This clonotype was seen a few times. This rearrangement joins TRBV6-5 to TRBJ2-1; D is tentatively TRBD1 or TRBD2 (6 bases each). The CDR3 runs 15 residues. Germline assignment: CDR1 MNHEY and CDR2 SVGAGI. The V gene lost 2 bases and the J gene lost 1 base, with 9 bases spanning the gap. In nucleotides, the CDR3 is TGTGCCAGCAGTTACAGGGGGGAATCCTACAATGAGCAGTTCTTC. Amino acids: CASSYRGESYNEQFF.

This clonotype was found a few times. The chain employs TRBV6-1 and TRBJ2-1; D is unclear. This CDR3 has 16 amino acids. Trimming cost V 4 bases and J 2 bases, with 15 bases left between them. CDR1 is MNHNS and CDR2 is SASEGT in the germline V gene. The CDR3 reads CASSGSPNAAYNEQFF. CDR3 in DNA: TGTGCCAGCAGTGGGTCTCCCAACGCTGCCTACAATGAGCAGTTCTTC.

This clonotype has a handful of counts. CDR3 loop: CASSLAVRMLPEAFF. DNA for the CDR3: TGCGCCAGCAGCTTGGCCGTTCGGATGTTACCTGAAGCTTTCTTT. V and J are TRBV5-1 and TRBJ1-1, with D unresolved. V was cut by 0 bases and J by 6 bases, with 15 bases left in between. Per the germline V gene, CDR1 is SGHRS and CDR2 is YFSETQ. There are 15 residues in the CDR3.